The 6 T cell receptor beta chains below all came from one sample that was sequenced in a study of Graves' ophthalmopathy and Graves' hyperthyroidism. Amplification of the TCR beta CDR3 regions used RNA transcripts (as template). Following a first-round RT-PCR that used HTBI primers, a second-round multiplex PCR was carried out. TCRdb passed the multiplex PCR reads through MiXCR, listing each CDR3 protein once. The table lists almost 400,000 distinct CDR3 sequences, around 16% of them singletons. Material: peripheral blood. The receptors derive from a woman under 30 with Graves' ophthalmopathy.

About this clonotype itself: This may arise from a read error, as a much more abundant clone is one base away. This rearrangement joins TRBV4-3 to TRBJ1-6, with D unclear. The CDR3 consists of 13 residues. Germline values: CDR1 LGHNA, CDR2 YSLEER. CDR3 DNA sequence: TGCGCCAGCAGCAAAGATCGGCATTCACCCCTCCACTTT. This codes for CASSKDRHSPLHF.

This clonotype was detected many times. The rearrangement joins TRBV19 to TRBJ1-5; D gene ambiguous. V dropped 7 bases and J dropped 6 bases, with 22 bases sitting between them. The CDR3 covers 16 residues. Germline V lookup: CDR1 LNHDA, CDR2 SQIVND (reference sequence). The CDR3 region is CASIKSTRGEGQPQHF. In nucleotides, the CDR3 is TGTGCCAGTATCAAGTCCACCCGCGGGGAAGGTCAGCCCCAGCATTTT.

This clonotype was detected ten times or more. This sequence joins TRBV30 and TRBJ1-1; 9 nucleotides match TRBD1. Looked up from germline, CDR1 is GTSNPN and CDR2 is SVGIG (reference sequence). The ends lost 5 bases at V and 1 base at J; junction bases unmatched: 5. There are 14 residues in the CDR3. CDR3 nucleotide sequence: TGTGCCTGGGAACAGGGGGCAGGGAACACTGAAGCTTTCTTT. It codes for CAWEQGAGNTEAFF. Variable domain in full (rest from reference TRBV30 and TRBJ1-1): SQTIHQWPATLVQPVGSPLSLECTVEGTSNPNLYWYRQAAGRGLQLLFYSVGIGQISSEVPQNLSASRPQDRQFILSSKKLLLSDSGFYLCAWEQGAGNTEAFFGQGTRLTVV.

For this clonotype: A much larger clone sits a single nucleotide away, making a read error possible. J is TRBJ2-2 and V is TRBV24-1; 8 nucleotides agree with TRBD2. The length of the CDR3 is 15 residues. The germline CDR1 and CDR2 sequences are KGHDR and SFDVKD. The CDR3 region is CTTRSTSGNTGELFF. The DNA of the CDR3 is TGTACCACCCGGAGTACTAGCGGAAACACCGGGGAGCTGTTTTTT.

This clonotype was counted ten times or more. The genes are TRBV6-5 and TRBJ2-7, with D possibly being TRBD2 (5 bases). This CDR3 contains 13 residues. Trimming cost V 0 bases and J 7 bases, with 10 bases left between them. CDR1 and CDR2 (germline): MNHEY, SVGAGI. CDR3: CASSYSGSEEQYF. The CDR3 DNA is TGTGCCAGCAGTTACTCGGGGAGTGAGGAGCAGTACTTC.

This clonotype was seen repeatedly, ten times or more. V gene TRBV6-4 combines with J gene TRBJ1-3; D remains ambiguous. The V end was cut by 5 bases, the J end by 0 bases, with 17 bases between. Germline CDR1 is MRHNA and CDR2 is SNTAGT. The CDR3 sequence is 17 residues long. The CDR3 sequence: CASSIGPGSNSGNTIYF. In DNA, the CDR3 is TGTGCCAGCAGTATCGGCCCAGGCAGTAACTCTGGAAACACCATATATTTT.